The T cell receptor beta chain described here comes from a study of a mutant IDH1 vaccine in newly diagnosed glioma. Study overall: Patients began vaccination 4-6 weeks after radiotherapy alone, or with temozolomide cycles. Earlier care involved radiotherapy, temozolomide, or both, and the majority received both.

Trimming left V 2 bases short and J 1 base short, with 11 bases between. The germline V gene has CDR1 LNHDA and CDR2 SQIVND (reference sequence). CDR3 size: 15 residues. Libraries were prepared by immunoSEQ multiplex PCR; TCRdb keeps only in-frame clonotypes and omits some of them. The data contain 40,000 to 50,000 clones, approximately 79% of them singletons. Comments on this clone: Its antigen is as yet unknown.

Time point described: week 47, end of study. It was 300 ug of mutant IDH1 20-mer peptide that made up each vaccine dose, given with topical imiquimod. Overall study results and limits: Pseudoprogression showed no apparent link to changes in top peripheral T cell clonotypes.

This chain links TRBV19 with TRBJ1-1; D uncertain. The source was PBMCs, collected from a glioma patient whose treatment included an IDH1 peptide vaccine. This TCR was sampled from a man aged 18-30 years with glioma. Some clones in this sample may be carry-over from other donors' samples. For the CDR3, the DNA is TGTGCCAGTAGTATATCGCCCAATCCGAACACTGAAGCTTTCTTT. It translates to CASSISPNPNTEAFF.